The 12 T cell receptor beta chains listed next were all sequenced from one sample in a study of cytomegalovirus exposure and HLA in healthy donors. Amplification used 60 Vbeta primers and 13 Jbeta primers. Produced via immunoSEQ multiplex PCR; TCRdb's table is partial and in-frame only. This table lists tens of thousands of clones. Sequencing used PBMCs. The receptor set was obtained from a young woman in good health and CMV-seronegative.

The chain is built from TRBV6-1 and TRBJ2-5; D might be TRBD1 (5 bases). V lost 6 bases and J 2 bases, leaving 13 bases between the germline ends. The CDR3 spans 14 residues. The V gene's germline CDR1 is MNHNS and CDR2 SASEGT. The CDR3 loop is CASSARVGQETQYF. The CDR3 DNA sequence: TGTGCCAGCAGCGCCAGGGTCGGTCAAGAGACCCAGTACTTC.

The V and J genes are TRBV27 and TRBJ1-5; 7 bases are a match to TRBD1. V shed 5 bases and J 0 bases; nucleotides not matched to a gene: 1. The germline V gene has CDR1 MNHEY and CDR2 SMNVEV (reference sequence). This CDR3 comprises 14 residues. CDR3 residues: CASSHRGSNQPQHF. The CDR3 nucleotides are TGTGCCAGCAGTCACAGGGGTAGCAATCAGCCCCAGCATTTT.

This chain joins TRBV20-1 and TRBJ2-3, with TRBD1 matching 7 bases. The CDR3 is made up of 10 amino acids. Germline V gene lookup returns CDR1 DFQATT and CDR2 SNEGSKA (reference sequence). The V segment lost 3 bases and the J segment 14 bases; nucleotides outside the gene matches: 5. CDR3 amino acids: CSARDRPPYF. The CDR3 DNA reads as TGCAGTGCTAGGGACAGGCCCCCGTATTTT.

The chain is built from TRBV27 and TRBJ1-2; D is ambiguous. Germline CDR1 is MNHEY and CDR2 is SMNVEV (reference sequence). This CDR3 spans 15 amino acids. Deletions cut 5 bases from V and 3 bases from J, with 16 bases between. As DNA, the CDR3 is TGTGCCAGCAGTCCCATGACGGGAAAAGACTATGGCTACACCTTC. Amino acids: CASSPMTGKDYGYTF.

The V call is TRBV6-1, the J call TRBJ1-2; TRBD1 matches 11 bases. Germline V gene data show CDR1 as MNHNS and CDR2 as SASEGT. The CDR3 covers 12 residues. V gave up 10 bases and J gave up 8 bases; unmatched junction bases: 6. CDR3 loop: CAIRTGGGGYTF. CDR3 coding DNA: TGTGCCATCCGGACAGGGGGCGGCGGCTACACCTTC.

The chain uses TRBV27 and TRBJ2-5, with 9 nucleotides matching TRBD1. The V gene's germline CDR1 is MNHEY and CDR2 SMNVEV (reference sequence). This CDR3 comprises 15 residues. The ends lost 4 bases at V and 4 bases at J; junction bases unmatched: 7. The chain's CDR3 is CASSSLQGARETQYF. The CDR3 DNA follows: TGTGCCAGCAGTTCTCTACAGGGGGCGCGAGAGACCCAGTACTTC.

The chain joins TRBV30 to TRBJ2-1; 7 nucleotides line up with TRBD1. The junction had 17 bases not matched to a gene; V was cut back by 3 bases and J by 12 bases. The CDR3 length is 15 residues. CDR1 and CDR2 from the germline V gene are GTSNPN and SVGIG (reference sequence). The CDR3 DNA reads TGTGCCTGGAGCTCCCTTGGTGGGGACAGCGATGGGCAGTTCTTC. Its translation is CAWSSLGGDSDGQFF.

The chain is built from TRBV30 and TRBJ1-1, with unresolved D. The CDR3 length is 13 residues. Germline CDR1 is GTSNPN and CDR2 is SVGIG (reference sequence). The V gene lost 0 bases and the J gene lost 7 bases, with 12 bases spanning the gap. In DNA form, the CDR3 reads TGTGCCTGGAGTGTACTGTCCGGGAATGAAGCTTTCTTT. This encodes CAWSVLSGNEAFF.

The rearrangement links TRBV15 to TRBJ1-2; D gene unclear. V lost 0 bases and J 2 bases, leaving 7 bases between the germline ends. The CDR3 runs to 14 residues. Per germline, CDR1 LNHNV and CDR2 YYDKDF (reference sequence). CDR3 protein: CATSRDRFNYGYTF. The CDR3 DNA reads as TGTGCCACCAGCAGAGACAGATTCAACTATGGCTACACCTTC. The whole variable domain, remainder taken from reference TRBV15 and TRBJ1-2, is DAMVIQNPRYQVTQFGKPVTLSCSQTLNHNVMYWYQQKSSQAPKLLFHYYDKDFNNEADTPDNFQSRRPNTSFCFLDIRSPGLGDTAMYLCATSRDRFNYGYTFGSGTRLTVV.

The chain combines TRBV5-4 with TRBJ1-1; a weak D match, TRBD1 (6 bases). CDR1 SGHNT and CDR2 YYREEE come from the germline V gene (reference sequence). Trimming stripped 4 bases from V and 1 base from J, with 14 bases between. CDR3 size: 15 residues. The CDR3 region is CASSLQTGPNTEAFF. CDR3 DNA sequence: TGTGCCAGCAGCCTCCAGACAGGCCCGAACACTGAAGCTTTCTTT.

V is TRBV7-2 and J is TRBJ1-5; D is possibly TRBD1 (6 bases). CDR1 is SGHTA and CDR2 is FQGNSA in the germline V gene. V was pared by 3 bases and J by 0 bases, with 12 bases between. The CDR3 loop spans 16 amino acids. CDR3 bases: TGTGCCAGCAGCTTGGGGACACCTCATAGCAATCAGCCCCAGCATTTT. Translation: CASSLGTPHSNQPQHF.

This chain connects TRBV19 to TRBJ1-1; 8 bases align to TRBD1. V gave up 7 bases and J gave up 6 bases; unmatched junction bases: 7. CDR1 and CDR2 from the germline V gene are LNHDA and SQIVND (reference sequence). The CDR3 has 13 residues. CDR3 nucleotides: TGTGCCAGTACCCCAGACAGGGGTGCTGAAGCTTTCTTT. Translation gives CASTPDRGAEAFF.